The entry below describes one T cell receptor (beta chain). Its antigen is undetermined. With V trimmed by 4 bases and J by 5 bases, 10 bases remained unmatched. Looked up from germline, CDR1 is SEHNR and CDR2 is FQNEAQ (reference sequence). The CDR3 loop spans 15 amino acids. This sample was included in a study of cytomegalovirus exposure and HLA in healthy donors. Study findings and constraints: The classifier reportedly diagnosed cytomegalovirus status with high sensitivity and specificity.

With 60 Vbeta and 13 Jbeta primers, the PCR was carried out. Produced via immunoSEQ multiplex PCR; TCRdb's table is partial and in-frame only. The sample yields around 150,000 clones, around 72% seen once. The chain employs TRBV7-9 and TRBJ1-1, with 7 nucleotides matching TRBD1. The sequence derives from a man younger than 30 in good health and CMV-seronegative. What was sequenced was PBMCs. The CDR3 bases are TGTGCCAGCAGCTCCGACAGGGATTTAGGGACTGAAGCTTTCTTT. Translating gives CASSSDRDLGTEAFF.